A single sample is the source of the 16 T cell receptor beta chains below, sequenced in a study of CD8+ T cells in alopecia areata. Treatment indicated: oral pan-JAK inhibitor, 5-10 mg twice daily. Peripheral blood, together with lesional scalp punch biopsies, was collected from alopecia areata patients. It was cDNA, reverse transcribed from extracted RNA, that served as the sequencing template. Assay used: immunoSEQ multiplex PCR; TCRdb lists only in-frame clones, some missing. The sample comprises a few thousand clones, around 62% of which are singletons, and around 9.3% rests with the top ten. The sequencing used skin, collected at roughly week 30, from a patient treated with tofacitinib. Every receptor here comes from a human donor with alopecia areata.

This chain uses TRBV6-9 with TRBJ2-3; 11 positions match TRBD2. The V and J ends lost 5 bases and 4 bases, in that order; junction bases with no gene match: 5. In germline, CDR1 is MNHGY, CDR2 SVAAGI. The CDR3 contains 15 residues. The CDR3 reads CASSEVSGGADTQYF. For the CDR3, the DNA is TGTGCCAGCAGTGAAGTTAGCGGGGGGGCAGATACGCAGTATTTT.

CDR3 in DNA: TGTGCCAGTAGCCCTCGTGGGGGCGGCCGCAAGCAGTACTTC. Its translation: CASSPRGGGRKQYF. The chain uses TRBV19 and TRBJ2-7, with D perhaps TRBD1 (6 bases). Between the trimmed V and J ends, which lost 6 bases and 8 bases, there was a span of 20 bases. The germline CDR1 and CDR2 sequences are LNHDA and SQIVND (reference sequence). The CDR3 has 14 amino acids.

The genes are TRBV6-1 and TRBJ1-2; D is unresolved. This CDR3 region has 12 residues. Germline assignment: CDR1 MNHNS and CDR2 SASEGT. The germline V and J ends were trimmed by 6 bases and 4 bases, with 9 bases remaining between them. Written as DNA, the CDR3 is TGTGCCAGCAGGGGTTCTAGCTATGGCTACACCTTC. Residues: CASRGSSYGYTF.

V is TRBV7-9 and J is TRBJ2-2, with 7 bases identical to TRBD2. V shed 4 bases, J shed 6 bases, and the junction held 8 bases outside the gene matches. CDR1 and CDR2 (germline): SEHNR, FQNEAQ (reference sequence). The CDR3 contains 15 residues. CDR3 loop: CASSSPTSRAGELFF. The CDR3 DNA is TGTGCCAGCAGCTCCCCGACTAGCAGAGCCGGGGAGCTGTTTTTT.

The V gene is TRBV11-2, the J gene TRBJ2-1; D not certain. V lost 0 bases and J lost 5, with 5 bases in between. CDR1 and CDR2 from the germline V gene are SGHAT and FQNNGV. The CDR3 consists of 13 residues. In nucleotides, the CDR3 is TGTGCCAGCAGCTTAGATCTCCACAATGAGCAGTTCTTC. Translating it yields CASSLDLHNEQFF.

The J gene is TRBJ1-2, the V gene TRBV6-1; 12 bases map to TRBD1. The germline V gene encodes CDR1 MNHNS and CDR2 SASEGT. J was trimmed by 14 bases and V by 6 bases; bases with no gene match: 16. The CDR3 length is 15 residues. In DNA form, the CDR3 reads TGTGCCAGCAGCGAGAAACCTCCGGGACAGGGGGCTGAAACCTTC. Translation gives CASSEKPPGQGAETF.

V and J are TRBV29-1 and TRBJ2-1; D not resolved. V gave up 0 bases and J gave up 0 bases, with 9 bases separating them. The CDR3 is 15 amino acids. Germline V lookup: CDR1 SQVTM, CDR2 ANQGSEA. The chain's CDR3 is CSVEERWVSYNEQFF. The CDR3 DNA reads TGCAGCGTTGAAGAGCGCTGGGTCTCCTACAATGAGCAGTTCTTC.

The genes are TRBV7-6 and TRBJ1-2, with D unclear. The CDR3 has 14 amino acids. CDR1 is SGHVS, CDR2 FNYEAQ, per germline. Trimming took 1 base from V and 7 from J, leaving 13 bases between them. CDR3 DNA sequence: TGTGCCAGCAGCTTAGGGGCTCACAGCGGTGGCTACACCTTC. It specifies CASSLGAHSGGYTF.

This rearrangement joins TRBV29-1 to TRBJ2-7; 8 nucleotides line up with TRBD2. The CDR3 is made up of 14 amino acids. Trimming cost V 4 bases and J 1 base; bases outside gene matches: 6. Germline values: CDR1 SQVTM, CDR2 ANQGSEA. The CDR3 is CSVGASGSSYEQYF. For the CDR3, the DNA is TGCAGCGTTGGGGCTAGCGGGTCTTCCTACGAGCAGTACTTC.

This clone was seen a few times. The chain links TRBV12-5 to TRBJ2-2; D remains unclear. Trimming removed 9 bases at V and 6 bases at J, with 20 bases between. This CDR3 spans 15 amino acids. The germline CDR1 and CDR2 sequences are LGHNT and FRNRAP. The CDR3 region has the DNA TGTGCTAGCAAATACCTTGCTGGGTCGGCCGGGGAGCTGTTTTTT. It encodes CASKYLAGSAGELFF.

The CDR3 protein is CASSLGGANTGELFF. CDR3 DNA: TGCGCCAGCAGCTTGGGAGGGGCGAACACCGGGGAGCTGTTTTTT. The chain has TRBV5-1 and TRBJ2-2; D tentatively reads TRBD1 or TRBD2 (5 bases each). In germline, CDR1 is SGHRS, CDR2 YFSETQ. CDR3 length equals 15 residues. The V end lost 0 bases, the J end lost 0 bases, and 6 bases lay between the germline ends.

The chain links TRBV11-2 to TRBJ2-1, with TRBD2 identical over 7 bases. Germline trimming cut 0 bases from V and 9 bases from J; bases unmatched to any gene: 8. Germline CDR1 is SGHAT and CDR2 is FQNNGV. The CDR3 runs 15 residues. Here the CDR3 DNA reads TGTGCCAGCAGCTTAGAGGGCGGGAGTGTAGTTGAGCAGTTCTTC. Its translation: CASSLEGGSVVEQFF.

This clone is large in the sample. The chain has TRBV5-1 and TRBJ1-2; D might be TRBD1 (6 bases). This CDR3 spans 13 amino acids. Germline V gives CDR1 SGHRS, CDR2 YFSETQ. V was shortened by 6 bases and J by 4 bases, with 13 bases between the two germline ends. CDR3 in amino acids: CASNEGQSYGYTF. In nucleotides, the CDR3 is TGCGCCAGCAATGAAGGACAGAGCTATGGCTACACCTTC.

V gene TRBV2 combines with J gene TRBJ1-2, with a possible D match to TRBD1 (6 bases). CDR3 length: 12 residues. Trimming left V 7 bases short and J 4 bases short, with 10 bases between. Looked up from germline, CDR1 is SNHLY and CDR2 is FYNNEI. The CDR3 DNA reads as TGTGCCAGCATGGGAGGGGGCTATGGCTACACCTTC. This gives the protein CASMGGGYGYTF.

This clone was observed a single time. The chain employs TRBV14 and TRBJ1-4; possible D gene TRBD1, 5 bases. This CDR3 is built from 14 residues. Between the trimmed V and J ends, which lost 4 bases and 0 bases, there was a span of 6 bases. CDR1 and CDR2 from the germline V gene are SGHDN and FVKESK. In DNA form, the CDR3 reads TGTGCCAGCAGCCCAGGGACAACTAATGAAAAACTGTTTTTT. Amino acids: CASSPGTTNEKLFF.

The CDR3 is CASSSRWRATEAFF. DNA for the CDR3: TGTGCCAGCAGCTCCCGCTGGAGGGCCACTGAAGCTTTCTTT. This chain connects TRBV9 to TRBJ1-1; unclear D gene. CDR3 size: 14 residues. Germline loops: CDR1 SGDLS, CDR2 YYNGEE. V shed 4 bases and J shed 4 bases, with 14 bases lying between them.